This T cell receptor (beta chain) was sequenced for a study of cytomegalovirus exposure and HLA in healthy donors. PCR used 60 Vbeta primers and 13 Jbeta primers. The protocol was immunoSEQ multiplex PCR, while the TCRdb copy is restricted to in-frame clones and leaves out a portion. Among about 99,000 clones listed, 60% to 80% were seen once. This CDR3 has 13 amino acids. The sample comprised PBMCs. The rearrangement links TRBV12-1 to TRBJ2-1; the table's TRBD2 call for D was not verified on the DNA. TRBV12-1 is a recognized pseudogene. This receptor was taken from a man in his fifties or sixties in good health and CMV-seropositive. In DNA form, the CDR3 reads TGTGCCAGCAGTCAGATCGGGTATAATGAGCAGTTCTTC. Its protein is CASSQIGYNEQFF.